The next 5 T cell receptor beta chains were all read from a single sample in a study of post-analysis software for immune sequencing data. Study-wide points: In patients, about 5 TRBV segments were more frequent than in controls, with TRBV5-6, TRBV5-1 and TRBV20-1 among them.

TCR beta cDNA libraries included unique molecular identifiers. TCRdb passed the PCR reads through MiXCR, listing each CDR3 protein once. The sample carries under 900,000 distinct CDR3 sequences, approximately 53% recorded once. What these receptors recognize is not known. The sequenced sample was blood. These receptors came from a girl aged 10 to 17 with multiple sclerosis.

This clonotype has only one observation. The genes are TRBV29-1 and TRBJ2-1; 7 bases agree with TRBD2. CDR1 SQVTM and CDR2 ANQGSEA come from the germline V gene. J was trimmed by 0 bases and V by 8 bases; bases with no gene match: 4. The CDR3 contains 13 residues. CDR3 in amino acids: CSQWTSSYNEQFF. The CDR3 DNA sequence: TGCAGCCAGTGGACTAGCTCCTACAATGAGCAGTTCTTC.

V usage is TRBV7-2 and J usage is TRBJ2-3; TRBD1 aligns across 9 bases. After removal of 0 bases from V and 2 bases from J, the junction contained 6 bases not matched to a gene. Germline CDR1 and CDR2: SGHTA and FQGNSA. The CDR3 spans 17 residues. CDR3 in DNA: TGTGCCAGCAGCTTAGCCAAGGGACAGGGCCTCACAGATACGCAGTATTTT. This gives the protein CASSLAKGQGLTDTQYF. The variable domain in full, completed from reference TRBV7-2 and TRBJ2-3, reads GAGVSQSPSNKVTEKGKDVELRCDPISGHTALYWYRQSLGQGLEFLIYFQGNSAPDKSGLPSDRFSAERTGGSVSTLTIQRTQQEDSAVYLCASSLAKGQGLTDTQYFGPGTRLTVL.

This chain joins TRBV6-1 and TRBJ1-4; D is ambiguous. The CDR3 runs 14 residues. Germline loops: CDR1 MNHNS, CDR2 SASEGT. V shed 7 bases and J shed 8 bases, with 17 bases lying between them. The CDR3 bases are TGTGCCAGCACTAAACCAGGATTGGGCGAAAAACTGTTTTTT. Amino acid sequence: CASTKPGLGEKLFF.

This clonotype was counted ten times or more. The chain links TRBV27 to TRBJ2-7; no clear D. The CDR3 runs to 14 residues. The germline CDR1 and CDR2 sequences are MNHEY and SMNVEV (reference sequence). The V and J ends lost 7 bases and 5 bases respectively, with 18 bases between them. In nucleotides, the CDR3 is TGTGCCAGCAAGTCCAACCGCCGTCTCAACGAGCAGTACTTC. It codes for CASKSNRRLNEQYF.

J is TRBJ1-1 and V is TRBV29-1; 8 bases agree with TRBD1. CDR3 length: 13 amino acids. Germline values: CDR1 SQVTM, CDR2 ANQGSEA. The ends lost 1 base at V and 4 bases at J; junction bases unmatched: 2. The CDR3: CSVEGTGFTEAFF. CDR3 nucleotide sequence: TGCAGCGTTGAAGGGACAGGGTTCACTGAAGCTTTCTTT.